This TCR beta chain was obtained from a study of regulatory T cells in long-lasting Graves disease. Whole-study context: Over 5 years on antithyroid drugs plus positive TSH receptor antibodies marked Graves' disease as persistent.

Time point specified: persistent/refractory GD, antithyroid drugs over 5 years with positive TRAb. PBMCs were the source of the RNA used for TCR sequencing. Clinicians diagnosed Graves' disease using American Thyroid Association guidelines. This clonotype was found many times. The antigen remains unidentified. V lost 4 bases and J 6 bases, leaving 13 bases between the germline ends. Germline CDR1 LGHDT, CDR2 YNNKEL (reference sequence). The length of the CDR3 is 13 residues. Libraries of TCR beta came from iRepertoire HTBI primers plus Arm-PCR of CDR3 regions. One entry per CDR3 protein results from TCRdb running MiXCR on the multiplex PCR reads. The table includes fewer than 550,000 distinct CDR3 sequences, 20% to 25% detected once. Overall study results and limits: Among samples with persistent disease, TRBV28, TRBJ1-2 and TRBJ2-5 were favored. Persistent Graves' patients showed a TCR diversity that was lower than that of newly diagnosed ones.

The sequence derives from a female donor with Graves disease. This chain uses TRBV3-1 with TRBJ2-7; no reliable D call. The sequencing used peripheral blood mononuclear cells (PBMCs), collected when the disease was refractory, from a patient treated with antithyroid drugs. The CDR3, as DNA: TGTGCCAGCAGCCCGAACGGCGTTCTCGAGCAGTACTTC. Translated, it gives CASSPNGVLEQYF.